The rows below give T cell receptor beta chains drawn from one sample of a study of blood T cell repertoires in COVID-19. The data were produced by immunoSEQ multiplex PCR, yet TCRdb's version contains in-frame clones alone and is incomplete. Altogether fewer than 200,000 clones are present, approximately 80% being singletons, with the ten largest covering about 8.1%. The sequencing input was peripheral blood. The receptors were sampled from a woman aged 80 or over with COVID-19, enrolled during active disease. CDR3s include the opening cysteine and the closing phenylalanine or tryptophan. D genes are given only for firm matches.

V gene,D gene,J gene,CDR3 protein
TRBV7-2,.,TRBJ1-5,CASSDRGGGNQPQHF
TRBV11-2,.,TRBJ2-3,CASSPQGDTQYF
TRBV28,.,TRBJ2-1,CASRNGGTQGGDEQFF
TRBV27,.,TRBJ2-7,CASSEMSPGTPLYEQYF
TRBV5-1,TRBD1,TRBJ1-5,CASSRTGSGDQPQHF
TRBV2,.,TRBJ1-4,CASSDRRGEKLFF
TRBV12-3/TRBV12-4,.,TRBJ1-4,CASSPGIVGKLFF
TRBV3-1/TRBV3-2,.,TRBJ1-2,CASSGGRGYTF
TRBV7-2,.,TRBJ2-1,CASSGGTEQFF
TRBV3-1/TRBV3-2,.,TRBJ1-6,CASSRSNSPLHF
TRBV7-3,TRBD1,TRBJ1-5,CASSLGGTGGTPQHF
TRBV5-5,TRBD1,TRBJ1-1,CASSLGQQGAEAFF
TRBV28,.,TRBJ1-6,CASLWANNSPLHF
TRBV2,.,TRBJ1-1,CASSDSGGVAFF
TRBV6-5,.,TRBJ2-3,CASTGVDTQYF
TRBV7-2,.,TRBJ1-1,CASRLQGGDTEAFF
TRBV19,TRBD1,TRBJ2-5,CASSLRTGTRKTQYF
TRBV6-5,.,TRBJ1-2,CASSTARGRGYTF
TRBV18,.,TRBJ2-1,CASSPPPTRNEQFF
TRBV19,TRBD1,TRBJ1-2,CASSMRYGQGDYGYTF
TRBV18,.,TRBJ1-3,CASFPTVSGNTIYF
TRBV5-5,TRBD1,TRBJ1-1,CASSFEDRVSGEAFF
TRBV7-3,TRBD2,TRBJ2-5,CASSLNSGPQETQYF
TRBV5-6,.,TRBJ2-4,CASSGVGLAKNIQYF
TRBV5-1,.,TRBJ2-2,CASSRSGQGDPGELFF
TRBV10-3,.,TRBJ1-6,CAISDLGGEASPLHF
TRBV2,.,TRBJ1-5,CASSPWGANQPQHF
TRBV7-8,TRBD1,TRBJ1-2,CASSRTGGYGYTF
TRBV20-1,TRBD1,TRBJ2-7,CSAGTVYEQYF
TRBV19,TRBD2,TRBJ2-3,CASSPTSGGPTGTDTQYF
TRBV3-1/TRBV3-2,.,TRBJ1-2,CASSWRLEGYTF
TRBV24-1,TRBD2,TRBJ2-5,CATSVSGGGAQETQYF
TRBV7-9,.,TRBJ1-4,CASSRDNRNEKLFF
TRBV5-6,TRBD1,TRBJ1-2,CASSLGTPTGAGYTF
TRBV15,.,TRBJ1-4,CATSRAATNEKLFF
TRBV7-9,.,TRBJ2-5,CASSLGAAQETQYF
TRBV5-1,.,TRBJ1-4,CASSEDTTNEKLFF
TRBV2,.,TRBJ2-2,CASRLRDTGELFF